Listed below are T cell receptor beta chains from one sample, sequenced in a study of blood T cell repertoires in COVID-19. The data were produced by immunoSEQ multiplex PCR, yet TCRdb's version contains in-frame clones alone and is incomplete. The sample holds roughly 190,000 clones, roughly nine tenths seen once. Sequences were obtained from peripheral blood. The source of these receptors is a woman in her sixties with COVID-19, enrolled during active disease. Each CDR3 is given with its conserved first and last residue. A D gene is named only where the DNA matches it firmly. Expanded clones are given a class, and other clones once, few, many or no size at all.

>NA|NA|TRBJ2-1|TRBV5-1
TGCGCCAGCAGCGCGGGACGGAATGAGCAGTTCTTC
CASSAGRNEQFF
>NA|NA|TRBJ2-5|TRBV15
TGTGCCACCAGCAGAGCGAATGGGGCTTCAGAGACCCAGTACTTC
CATSRANGASETQYF
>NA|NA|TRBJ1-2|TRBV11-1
TGTGCCAGCAGCCCACGGGAGACCGTCTATGGCTACACCTTC
CASSPRETVYGYTF
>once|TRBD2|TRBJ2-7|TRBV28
TGTGCCAGCAGCGGGACTAGCGTTTACGAGCAGTACTTC
CASSGTSVYEQYF
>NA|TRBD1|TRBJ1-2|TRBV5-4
TGTGCCAGCAGCGTCACAGGGGAGCGGGGCTACACCTTC
CASSVTGERGYTF
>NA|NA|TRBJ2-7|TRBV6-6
TGTGCCAGCAGTTTACTAGACTACGAGCAGTACTTC
CASSLLDYEQYF
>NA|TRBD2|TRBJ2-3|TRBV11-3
TGTGCCAGCAGCCTGGGAGGGGTGAGCACAGATACGCAGTATTTT
CASSLGGVSTDTQYF
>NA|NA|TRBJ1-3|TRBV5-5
TGTGCCAGCAGCTACCAAACAGGGAGAGCGGGAAACACCATATATTTT
CASSYQTGRAGNTIYF
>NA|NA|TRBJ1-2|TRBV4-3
TGCGCCAGCAGCCCTGCGGGGGGCTATGGCTACACCTTC
CASSPAGGYGYTF
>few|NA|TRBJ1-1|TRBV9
TGTGCCAGCAGCCCCGGGGGAGAGGTGTTAGTTGAAGCTTTCTTT
CASSPGGEVLVEAFF
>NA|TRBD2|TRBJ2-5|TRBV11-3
TGTGCCAGCAGCTGGACTAGCGGGAGGGAGTACCAAGAGACCCAGTACTTC
CASSWTSGREYQETQYF
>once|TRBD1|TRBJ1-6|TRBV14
TGTGCCAGCAGCCAAGATCTCGCAGGGGGCGGTTCACCCCTCCACTTT
CASSQDLAGGGSPLHF
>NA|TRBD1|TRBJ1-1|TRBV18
TGTGCCAGCTCACCCAACCCCCCGGGACAGGGGGCGCGGAAGGGCACTGAAGCTTTCTTT
CASSPNPPGQGARKGTEAFF
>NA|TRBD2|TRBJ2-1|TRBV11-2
TGTGCCAGCAGCAGAGGCGGGAGTTACAATGAGCAGTTCTTC
CASSRGGSYNEQFF
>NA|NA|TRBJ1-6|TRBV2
TGTGCCAGCAGTGAGGAGGGGATAAGCAATTCACCCCTCCACTTT
CASSEEGISNSPLHF
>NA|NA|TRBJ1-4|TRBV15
TGTGCCACCAGCGGATTGGACAGAGAAAATGAAAAACTGTTTTTT
CATSGLDRENEKLFF
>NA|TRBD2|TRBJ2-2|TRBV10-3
TGTGCCATCAGTGATGCGGGAGCGGGAGAGGTTGGCGGGGAGCTGTTTTTT
CAISDAGAGEVGGELFF
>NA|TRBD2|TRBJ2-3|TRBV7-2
TGTGCCAGCAGCTTGCGATCTAGCGGGAGGTATACGCAGTATTTT
CASSLRSSGRYTQYF
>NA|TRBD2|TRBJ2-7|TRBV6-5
TGTGCCAGCACCCGGACTAGTTTGAACTACGAGCAGTACTTC
CASTRTSLNYEQYF
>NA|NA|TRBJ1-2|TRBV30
TGTGCCTGGATCCAGGCAGCTAACTATGGCTACACCTTC
CAWIQAANYGYTF
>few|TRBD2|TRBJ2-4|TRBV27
TGTGCCAGCAGACTAGCGGGAGGGGAAAACATTCAGTACTTC
CASRLAGGENIQYF
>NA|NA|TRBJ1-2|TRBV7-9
TGTGCCAGCAGCTTAGGGCGGCAGTACTATGGCTACACCTTC
CASSLGRQYYGYTF
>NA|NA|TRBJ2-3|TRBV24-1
TGTGCCACTCGCCGGAGTACTAGCACAGATACGCAGTATTTT
CATRRSTSTDTQYF
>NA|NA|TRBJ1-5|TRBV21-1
TGTGCCAGCAGCGTACAGGGGGCGGGCAATCAGCCCCAGCATTTT
CASSVQGAGNQPQHF
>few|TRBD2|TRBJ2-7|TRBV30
TGTGCCTGGAGTACTAGCGGGATTTCATCCGAGCAGTACTTC
CAWSTSGISSEQYF
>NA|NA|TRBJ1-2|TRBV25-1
TGTGCCAGCAGTCTACCGGGACAAAACTATGGCTACACCTTC
CASSLPGQNYGYTF
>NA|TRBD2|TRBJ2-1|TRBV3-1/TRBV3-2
TGTGCCAGCAGTTTCGGGACTAGCGTCAATGAGCAGTTCTTC
CASSFGTSVNEQFF
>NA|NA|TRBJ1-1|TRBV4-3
TGCGCCAGCAGCCAAGATCCCGGGGGTCGAGCTTTCTTT
CASSQDPGGRAFF
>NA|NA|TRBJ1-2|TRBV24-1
TGTGCCACCAGTGATTCGACAGACTATGGCTACACCTTC
CATSDSTDYGYTF
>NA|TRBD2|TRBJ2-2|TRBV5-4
TGTGCCAGCAGACCCGGACTAGCGGGAGACACCGGGGAGCTGTTTTTT
CASRPGLAGDTGELFF
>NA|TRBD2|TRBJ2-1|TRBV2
TGTGCCAGCAGTGAGCGGGAGGGCAATGAGCAGTTCTTC
CASSEREGNEQFF
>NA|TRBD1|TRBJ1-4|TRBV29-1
TGCAGCGTCGAGTACAGGGGGCTCGGGGAAAAACTGTTTTTT
CSVEYRGLGEKLFF
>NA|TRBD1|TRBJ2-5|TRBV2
TGTGCCAGCAGGGCAGGGGGCGTGGAGACCCAGTACTTC
CASRAGGVETQYF
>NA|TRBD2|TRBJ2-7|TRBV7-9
TGTGCCAGCAGCTTTGTCGCGGGAGGAATGCAGTACTTC
CASSFVAGGMQYF
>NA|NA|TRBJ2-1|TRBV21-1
TGTGCCAGCAGCAAAGGGACGGGAGGTCCTTTCTCCTACAATGAGCAGTTCTTC
CASSKGTGGPFSYNEQFF
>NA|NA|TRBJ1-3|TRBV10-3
TGTGCCGCTGGGGGCGCATACACCATATATTTT
CAAGGAYTIYF
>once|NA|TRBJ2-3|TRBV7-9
TGTGCCAGCAGCTTAGGGACGGGGTTAAGCACAGATACGCAGTATTTT
CASSLGTGLSTDTQYF
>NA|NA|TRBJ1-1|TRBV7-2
TGTGCCAGCAGCTTTACAGGGTCCGAAGCTTTCTTT
CASSFTGSEAFF
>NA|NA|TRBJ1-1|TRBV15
TGTGCCACCAGCAGAGACCAGACAGGCAGGACTGAAGCTTTCTTT
CATSRDQTGRTEAFF
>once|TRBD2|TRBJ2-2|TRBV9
TGTGCCAGCAGCTCGGGACTAGCGGGAGGGGACACCGGGGAGCTGTTTTTT
CASSSGLAGGDTGELFF
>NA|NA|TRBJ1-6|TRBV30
TGTGCCTGGGGGACACCGAATTCACCCCTCCACTTT
CAWGTPNSPLHF
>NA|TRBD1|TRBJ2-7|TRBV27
TGTGCCACCCGGCCGGGACAGGGGAACGAGCAGTACTTC
CATRPGQGNEQYF
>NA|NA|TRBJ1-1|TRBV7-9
TGTGCCAGCAGCTCTGAAGAAGAGTTGAACACTGAAGCTTTCTTT
CASSSEEELNTEAFF
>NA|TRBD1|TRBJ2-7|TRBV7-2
TGTGCCAGCAGCCCGACAGGGGCCCAATACGAGCAGTACTTC
CASSPTGAQYEQYF
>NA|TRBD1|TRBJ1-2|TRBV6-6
TGTGCCAGCAGGGACAGGGAGGGGTATGGCTACACCTTC
CASRDREGYGYTF
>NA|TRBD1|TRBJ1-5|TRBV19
TGTGCCAGTAGTGCCGCGGGACAGGGCCTAAATCAGCCCCAGCATTTT
CASSAAGQGLNQPQHF
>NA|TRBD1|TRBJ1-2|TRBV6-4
TGTGCCAGCAGTGTCAATAATATTCCGGGACAGAAGAGTGGCTACACCTTC
CASSVNNIPGQKSGYTF
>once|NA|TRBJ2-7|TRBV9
TGTGCCAGCACCAGAGAACAGGGCTCCTACGAGCAGTACTTC
CASTREQGSYEQYF
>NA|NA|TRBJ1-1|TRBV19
TGTGCCAGTACCAAGGGGGAGATGAACACTGAAGCTTTCTTT
CASTKGEMNTEAFF
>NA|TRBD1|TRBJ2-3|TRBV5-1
TGCGCCAGCAGCTTGGACAGGGGGGAAGATACGCAGTATTTT
CASSLDRGEDTQYF
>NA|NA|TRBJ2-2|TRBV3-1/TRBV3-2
TGTGCCAGCAGCCCCCGTATGCGGCCTTCCGGCGGGGAGCTGTTTTTT
CASSPRMRPSGGELFF
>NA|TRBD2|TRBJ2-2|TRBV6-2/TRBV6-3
TGTGCCAGCAGGCCTAGCGGGGGTCCCGGGGAGCTGTTTTTT
CASRPSGGPGELFF
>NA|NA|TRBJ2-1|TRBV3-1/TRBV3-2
TGTGCCAGCAGCCCTAGGGGTGGGCAGGACAATGAGCAGTTCTTC
CASSPRGGQDNEQFF
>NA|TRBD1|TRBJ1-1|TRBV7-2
TGTGCCAGCAGCCCGGGACAGGGGGCGGGGGACACTGAAGCTTTCTTT
CASSPGQGAGDTEAFF
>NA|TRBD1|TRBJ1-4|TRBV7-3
TGTGCCAGCAGCTTAGAAGGACAGGGTTATGATGAAAAACTGTTTTTT
CASSLEGQGYDEKLFF
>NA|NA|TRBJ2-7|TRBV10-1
TGCGCCAGCAGTGACCTCTTGGCTCCCGAGCAGTACTTC
CASSDLLAPEQYF
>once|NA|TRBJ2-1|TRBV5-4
TGTGCCAGCAGCCCCGGGACACCGACTAACAATGAGCAGTTCTTC
CASSPGTPTNNEQFF
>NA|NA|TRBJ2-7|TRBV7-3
TGTGCCAGCAGCTTAGGTGGCAACTCCTACGAGCAGTACTTC
CASSLGGNSYEQYF
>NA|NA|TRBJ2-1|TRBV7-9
TGTGCCAGCGGGAGCTCCTACAATGAGCAGTTCTTC
CASGSSYNEQFF